Listed below are T cell receptor beta chains from one sample, sequenced in a study of T-cell reconstitution after alpha-beta-depleted transplantation in children. MiXCR, run by TCRdb on the PCR reads, gives a single entry per CDR3 protein. This sample has fewer than 750,000 distinct CDR3 sequences, with roughly a quarter found just once. This specimen consisted of PBMCs, obtained before TCRalphabeta/CD19-depleted stem cell transplant. The origin of the receptors is a boy in the first two years of life with Wiskott-Aldrich syndrome, due to receive a stem cell transplant. Both conserved end residues are part of each CDR3. The order of the fields is J gene, clone size, V gene, D gene, CDR3 protein, CDR3 DNA. A D gene is named only where the DNA matches it firmly. A row's size may be missing; if present it is once, few, many or a size class.

J gene: TRBJ2-5
clone size: .
V gene: TRBV4-2
D gene: TRBD2
CDR3 protein: CASSQDPTSGRKTQYF
CDR3 DNA: TGTGCCAGCAGCCAAGATCCGACTAGCGGGAGGAAGACCCAGTACTTC

J gene: TRBJ2-3
clone size: .
V gene: TRBV25-1
D gene: .
CDR3 protein: CASRGGQSSTDTQYF
CDR3 DNA: TGTGCCAGCAGGGGGGGGCAGTCTAGCACAGATACGCAGTATTTT

J gene: TRBJ2-5
clone size: .
V gene: TRBV5-1
D gene: .
CDR3 protein: CASSPGGVGETQYF
CDR3 DNA: TGCGCCAGCAGCCCCGGGGGTGTAGGAGAGACCCAGTACTTC

J gene: TRBJ2-5
clone size: few
V gene: TRBV21-1
D gene: .
CDR3 protein: CASSNETGEYRLQETQYF
CDR3 DNA: TGTGCCAGCAGCAATGAGACAGGGGAATATAGGTTACAAGAGACCCAGTACTTC

J gene: TRBJ2-7
clone size: .
V gene: TRBV18
D gene: TRBD1
CDR3 protein: CASSSRDRAHEQYF
CDR3 DNA: TGTGCCAGCTCATCCCGGGACAGGGCCCACGAGCAGTACTTC

J gene: TRBJ2-7
clone size: few
V gene: TRBV30
D gene: .
CDR3 protein: CAWSGSFYEQYF
CDR3 DNA: TGTGCCTGGAGTGGGTCGTTCTACGAGCAGTACTTC

J gene: TRBJ2-1
clone size: few
V gene: TRBV20-1
D gene: TRBD2
CDR3 protein: CSAEGLAGNYNEQFF
CDR3 DNA: TGCAGTGCTGAGGGACTAGCGGGAAACTACAATGAGCAGTTCTTC

J gene: TRBJ2-1
clone size: few
V gene: TRBV12-3/TRBV12-4
D gene: TRBD1
CDR3 protein: CASSLLQGAHEQFF
CDR3 DNA: TGTGCCAGCAGTTTGCTACAGGGGGCGCATGAGCAGTTCTTC

J gene: TRBJ2-5
clone size: .
V gene: TRBV5-6
D gene: .
CDR3 protein: CASSRWDIYQETQYF
CDR3 DNA: TGTGCCAGCAGCCGATGGGACATATACCAAGAGACCCAGTACTTC

J gene: TRBJ1-5
clone size: .
V gene: TRBV20-1
D gene: .
CDR3 protein: CSASRRNQPQHF
CDR3 DNA: TGCAGTGCCAGCCGGAGGAATCAGCCCCAGCATTTT

J gene: TRBJ1-2
clone size: .
V gene: TRBV6-1
D gene: TRBD1
CDR3 protein: CASSRLIFPTGLYGYTF
CDR3 DNA: TGTGCCAGCAGCAGACTGATCTTCCCGACAGGGCTCTACGGCTACACCTTC

J gene: TRBJ2-7
clone size: .
V gene: TRBV5-1
D gene: TRBD2
CDR3 protein: CASSWGGEQYF
CDR3 DNA: TGCGCCAGCAGCTGGGGGGGAGAGCAGTACTTC

J gene: TRBJ1-2
clone size: .
V gene: TRBV7-2
D gene: .
CDR3 protein: CASSLGGGGNYGYTF
CDR3 DNA: TGTGCCAGCAGCTTAGGAGGGGGTGGAAACTATGGCTACACCTTC

J gene: TRBJ2-7
clone size: .
V gene: TRBV4-2
D gene: TRBD2
CDR3 protein: CASSQTSVSSYEQYF
CDR3 DNA: TGTGCCAGCAGCCAAACTAGCGTCAGCTCCTACGAGCAGTACTTC

J gene: TRBJ2-1
clone size: .
V gene: TRBV5-1
D gene: TRBD2
CDR3 protein: CASSFLAGGQDEQFF
CDR3 DNA: TGCGCCAGCAGCTTCCTAGCGGGAGGTCAGGATGAGCAGTTCTTC

J gene: TRBJ1-2
clone size: few
V gene: TRBV7-9
D gene: .
CDR3 protein: CASSSQGGGGAKGYTF
CDR3 DNA: TGTGCCAGCAGCTCCCAGGGAGGAGGCGGGGCTAAGGGCTACACCTTC

J gene: TRBJ1-4
clone size: .
V gene: TRBV18
D gene: .
CDR3 protein: CASSLARGNEKLFF
CDR3 DNA: TGTGCCAGCTCACTCGCCCGAGGGAATGAAAAACTGTTTTTT

J gene: TRBJ1-5
clone size: few
V gene: TRBV20-1
D gene: .
CDR3 protein: CSAIKGPRGDSNQPQHF
CDR3 DNA: TGCAGTGCTATAAAGGGACCTAGAGGCGATAGCAATCAGCCCCAGCATTTT

J gene: TRBJ2-3
clone size: few
V gene: TRBV20-1
D gene: .
CDR3 protein: CSARGLSGSTDTQYF
CDR3 DNA: TGCAGTGCTAGAGGCCTAAGTGGGAGCACAGATACGCAGTATTTT

J gene: TRBJ2-3
clone size: few
V gene: TRBV6-5
D gene: TRBD2
CDR3 protein: CASSYRGLETDTQYF
CDR3 DNA: TGTGCCAGCAGTTACCGGGGACTAGAAACAGATACGCAGTATTTT

J gene: TRBJ2-1
clone size: .
V gene: TRBV11-2
D gene: .
CDR3 protein: CASSLRRGYNEQFF
CDR3 DNA: TGTGCCAGCAGCTTACGGCGGGGATACAATGAGCAGTTCTTC

J gene: TRBJ2-7
clone size: .
V gene: TRBV20-1
D gene: TRBD2
CDR3 protein: CSGVLASGYEQYF
CDR3 DNA: TGCAGTGGAGTCCTCGCTAGCGGTTACGAGCAGTACTTC

J gene: TRBJ1-6
clone size: .
V gene: TRBV12-3/TRBV12-4
D gene: .
CDR3 protein: CASSFDPGSSYNSPLHF
CDR3 DNA: TGTGCCAGCAGTTTTGACCCGGGGAGCTCCTATAATTCACCCCTCCACTTT

J gene: TRBJ2-1
clone size: .
V gene: TRBV12-3/TRBV12-4
D gene: TRBD2
CDR3 protein: CASGGRARYNEQFF
CDR3 DNA: TGTGCCAGCGGCGGGAGGGCCCGTTACAATGAGCAGTTCTTC

J gene: TRBJ2-3
clone size: few
V gene: TRBV6-1
D gene: TRBD1
CDR3 protein: CASSATGRTDTQYF
CDR3 DNA: TGTGCCAGCAGTGCGACAGGGCGCACAGATACGCAGTATTTT

J gene: TRBJ2-7
clone size: .
V gene: TRBV6-2/TRBV6-3
D gene: .
CDR3 protein: CASTAGPSSYEQYF
CDR3 DNA: TGTGCCAGCACCGCGGGACCCAGCTCCTACGAGCAGTACTTC

J gene: TRBJ1-3
clone size: .
V gene: TRBV5-1
D gene: TRBD1
CDR3 protein: CASSLDDRGAGNTIYF
CDR3 DNA: TGCGCCAGCAGCTTGGATGACAGGGGAGCCGGAAACACCATATATTTT

J gene: TRBJ2-3
clone size: .
V gene: TRBV4-1
D gene: TRBD2
CDR3 protein: CASSQTGRASTDTQYF
CDR3 DNA: TGCGCCAGCAGCCAAACCGGGAGGGCCAGCACAGATACGCAGTATTTT

J gene: TRBJ1-2
clone size: .
V gene: TRBV20-1
D gene: .
CDR3 protein: CSARGASYGYTF
CDR3 DNA: TGCAGTGCTAGAGGGGCCAGCTATGGCTACACCTTC

J gene: TRBJ2-1
clone size: few
V gene: TRBV11-1
D gene: .
CDR3 protein: CASSRWAELEQFF
CDR3 DNA: TGTGCCAGCAGCAGGTGGGCGGAACTTGAGCAGTTCTTC

J gene: TRBJ2-2
clone size: few
V gene: TRBV5-1
D gene: TRBD1
CDR3 protein: CASSLATLQTGRNTGELFF
CDR3 DNA: TGCGCCAGCAGCTTGGCTACCCTTCAGACAGGGAGGAACACCGGGGAGCTGTTTTTT

J gene: TRBJ2-7
clone size: .
V gene: TRBV12-3/TRBV12-4
D gene: .
CDR3 protein: CASSTLFSEQYF
CDR3 DNA: TGTGCCAGCAGCACATTATTCTCCGAGCAGTACTTC

J gene: TRBJ2-2
clone size: .
V gene: TRBV27
D gene: .
CDR3 protein: CASSWDGSGTGELFF
CDR3 DNA: TGTGCCAGCAGCTGGGACGGAAGCGGCACCGGGGAGCTGTTTTTT

J gene: TRBJ2-1
clone size: .
V gene: TRBV9
D gene: TRBD2
CDR3 protein: CASSTGLTHEQFF
CDR3 DNA: TGTGCCAGCAGCACGGGACTAACCCATGAGCAGTTCTTC

J gene: TRBJ2-5
clone size: few
V gene: TRBV9
D gene: .
CDR3 protein: CASSVGGQETQYF
CDR3 DNA: TGTGCCAGCAGCGTAGGGGGGCAAGAGACCCAGTACTTC

J gene: TRBJ1-4
clone size: .
V gene: TRBV5-1
D gene: .
CDR3 protein: CASSLVGLREKLFF
CDR3 DNA: TGCGCCAGCAGCTTAGTAGGGTTACGGGAAAAACTGTTTTTT

J gene: TRBJ2-4
clone size: .
V gene: TRBV5-1
D gene: TRBD1
CDR3 protein: CASSPQSRGAKNIQYF
CDR3 DNA: TGCGCCAGCAGCCCCCAGAGCAGGGGGGCCAAAAACATTCAGTACTTC

J gene: TRBJ2-5
clone size: .
V gene: TRBV6-1
D gene: TRBD2
CDR3 protein: CASTGLAGVETQYF
CDR3 DNA: TGTGCCAGCACCGGACTAGCGGGAGTCGAGACCCAGTACTTC

J gene: TRBJ1-1
clone size: few
V gene: TRBV29-1
D gene: .
CDR3 protein: CSVDYGMPF
CDR3 DNA: TGCAGCGTTGACTACGGGATGCCCTTT

J gene: TRBJ2-2
clone size: many
V gene: TRBV28
D gene: TRBD1
CDR3 protein: CASSLSWDGGQWGAGELFF
CDR3 DNA: TGTGCCAGCAGTTTATCGTGGGATGGGGGACAGTGGGGAGCCGGGGAGCTGTTTTTT

J gene: TRBJ2-3
clone size: .
V gene: TRBV20-1
D gene: TRBD2
CDR3 protein: CSARASGARGTQYF
CDR3 DNA: TGCAGTGCTAGAGCTAGCGGGGCGAGGGGTACGCAGTATTTT

J gene: TRBJ2-1
clone size: few
V gene: TRBV5-1
D gene: TRBD2
CDR3 protein: CASSLGLAGVDYNEQFF
CDR3 DNA: TGCGCCAGCAGCCTGGGACTAGCGGGAGTCGACTACAATGAGCAGTTCTTC

J gene: TRBJ2-2
clone size: .
V gene: TRBV5-5
D gene: .
CDR3 protein: CASVWDTFTGELFF
CDR3 DNA: TGTGCCAGCGTGTGGGACACCTTCACCGGGGAGCTGTTTTTT

J gene: TRBJ1-2
clone size: few
V gene: TRBV25-1
D gene: .
CDR3 protein: CASRRTENYGYTF
CDR3 DNA: TGTGCCAGCAGGAGAACAGAGAACTATGGCTACACCTTC

J gene: TRBJ2-3
clone size: .
V gene: TRBV6-1
D gene: .
CDR3 protein: CASTNGSASDRFLTDTQYF
CDR3 DNA: TGTGCCAGCACTAACGGGAGTGCTAGTGATCGTTTTTTGACAGATACGCAGTATTTT

J gene: TRBJ2-1
clone size: .
V gene: TRBV30
D gene: TRBD1
CDR3 protein: CAWSVSQTGTGEFF
CDR3 DNA: TGTGCCTGGAGTGTTAGCCAAACCGGGACAGGGGAGTTCTTC

J gene: TRBJ2-2
clone size: many
V gene: TRBV14
D gene: TRBD2
CDR3 protein: CASSQGAGRLKTGELFF
CDR3 DNA: TGTGCCAGCAGCCAAGGGGCCGGGAGGCTAAAAACCGGGGAGCTGTTTTTT

J gene: TRBJ2-3
clone size: .
V gene: TRBV5-1
D gene: .
CDR3 protein: CASSLESRGSTDTQYF
CDR3 DNA: TGCGCCAGCAGCTTGGAGTCGCGCGGAAGCACAGATACGCAGTATTTT

J gene: TRBJ2-5
clone size: few
V gene: TRBV12-3/TRBV12-4
D gene: .
CDR3 protein: CASSFWDGEETQYF
CDR3 DNA: TGTGCCAGCAGTTTTTGGGACGGAGAAGAGACCCAGTACTTC

J gene: TRBJ2-2
clone size: .
V gene: TRBV28
D gene: TRBD2
CDR3 protein: CASSFLTSGTGELFF
CDR3 DNA: TGTGCCAGCAGTTTTTTGACTAGCGGGACCGGGGAGCTGTTTTTT

J gene: TRBJ2-2
clone size: .
V gene: TRBV20-1
D gene: .
CDR3 protein: CSASRVQANTGELFF
CDR3 DNA: TGCAGTGCTAGTAGGGTGCAGGCCAACACCGGGGAGCTGTTTTTT

J gene: TRBJ2-3
clone size: .
V gene: TRBV24-1
D gene: .
CDR3 protein: CATSNTDTQYF
CDR3 DNA: TGTGCCACCAGTAACACAGATACGCAGTATTTT

J gene: TRBJ2-7
clone size: .
V gene: TRBV20-1
D gene: .
CDR3 protein: CSARRSTYEQYF
CDR3 DNA: TGCAGTGCTAGGAGATCTACCTACGAGCAGTACTTC